These T cell receptor beta chains were read from a single sample in a study of cytomegalovirus exposure and HLA in healthy donors. Here immunoSEQ multiplex PCR was the method, and the copy in TCRdb shows in-frame clones only, minus some. In the table there are 150,000 to 180,000 clones, around nine tenths of which are singletons. The specimen was PBMCs. These TCRs come from a man aged 18 to 30 in good health and CMV-seropositive. The CDR3 runs from the conserved cysteine through the conserved F or W.

v_call cdr3_aa
TRBV19 CASSTSSGRAYEQYF
TRBV7-8 CASRLNSVHPGNTIYF
TRBV6-1 CASSETGYYGYTF
TRBV30 CAWSGSSGQETQYF
TRBV27 CASSPQTGSNYGYTF
TRBV18 CASSVQGDYGYTF
TRBV28 CASRGTGAYEQYF
TRBV9 CASSVLGGTEAFF
TRBV1 CTSRPGQGMDRGQETQYF
TRBV7-2 CASSLAAGASGYTF
TRBV7-9 CASSSTDTDRPDTQYF
TRBV25-1 CASAGDQETQYF
TRBV6-1 CASTETRRNEQFF
TRBV7-9 CASSLGRAGGPFF
TRBV9 CASSPPGSYNSPLHF
TRBV2 CASSVEGSGNTIYF
TRBV11-1 CASSGRGGETQYF
TRBV6-1 CASKGGGSEKLFF
TRBV5-5 CASSVDRAYGYTF
TRBV30 CAWRQVPNEQFF
TRBV7-2 CASSLGGGDDEQYF
TRBV9 CASSVGGEETQYF
TRBV9 CASSVRGGRSHEQYF
TRBV27 CASGGSGNTIYF
TRBV5-1 CASSSGTGEYGYTF
TRBV7-2 CASSHHRTGGTDTQYF
TRBV4-3 CASSQGALGGPDTQYF
TRBV5-6 CASRKGGRDQPQHF
TRBV30 CAWSSGGTYEQYF
TRBV7-9 CASSPAGVAGNTIYF
TRBV2 CASSEATRRDETQYF
TRBV6-6 CASYTGGGYGYTF
TRBV4-2 CASSQDRGTRPHNEQFF
TRBV4-1 CASSQGASYEQYF
TRBV7-6 CASSLDLGGYEQYF
TRBV5-6 CASSLPGQGDYEQYF
TRBV11-2 CASSLGGGYSYNEQFF
TRBV9 CASSVTGHADSPLHF
TRBV6-6 CASSTPDRGPVYF
TRBV10-1 CAKLAGGPNEQFF
TRBV6-6 CASSPTSGSYNEQFF
TRBV7-8 CASSSNRASNEKLFF
TRBV6-6 CASSYPGAYSNQPQHF
TRBV6-5 CASTLGNTIYF
TRBV7-9 CASSLLQGDGYTF
TRBV4-3 CASSQDDGGNQPQHF
TRBV6-6 CASAPAGQGPGNIQYF
TRBV7-3 CARGPYGLRYEQFF
TRBV5-1 CASSVTSGGNTGELFF
TRBV7-9 CASSPPPGQGKNSPLHF
TRBV4-2 CASSQVGLAGSYEQYF